This T cell receptor beta chain was documented in a study of cytomegalovirus exposure and HLA in healthy donors. Primers: 60 Vbeta forward and 13 Jbeta reverse. Repertoires were generated with immunoSEQ multiplex PCR, while TCRdb's copy carries only in-frame clones and drops some. The sample includes 250,000 to 350,000 clones, around 90% of them seen just once. The clonotype originates from a woman in her late teens or twenties in good health and CMV-seronegative. The specimen sequenced was PBMCs.

The CDR3 sequence: CASSESAGRGRETQYF. The CDR3 nucleotides read TGCGCCAGCAGTGAAAGCGCGGGCAGGGGGAGGGAGACCCAGTACTTC. This chain uses TRBV10-1 with TRBJ2-5, with D possibly being TRBD1 (7 bases). Germline lookup yields CDR1 WNHNN and CDR2 SYGVQD (reference sequence). The CDR3 sequence is 16 residues long. V lost 3 bases, J lost 5 bases, and 19 bases lay in between.